Presented here are 4 T cell receptor beta chains from one specimen sequenced in a study of radiation and T cells in renal cell carcinoma (dated by TCRdb to 2018 to 2021). To prepare the library, the immunoSEQ multiplex PCR assay was applied. This immuneACCESS table, as held by TCRdb, lists in-frame sequences with V and J called but not all clones. Of the missing ones, under half trace to an unresolved V gene in checked studies; the others have no known cause. This sample lists around 180,000 clones; around 89% were detected once. Clones ranked in the top ten supply roughly 12% of the sample. The time point label on this specimen signifies: blood 4 weeks post-SBRT, at nephrectomy. The sample's treatment or condition, from its label and the paper: 15 Gy SBRT to primary tumor, nephrectomy 4 weeks later. The sequenced sample was blood, obtained from a patient whose treatment included radiotherapy and nephrectomy. Receptors originate from a woman aged 45-65 years with renal cell carcinoma.

The chain employs TRBV29-1 and TRBJ2-3, with TRBD1 matching 7 bases. Looked up from germline, CDR1 is SQVTM and CDR2 is ANQGSEA. The junction had 16 bases not matched to a gene; V was cut back by 5 bases and J by 2 bases. The CDR3 runs 17 residues. This CDR3 is CSVKHLDRVRSTDTQYF. The CDR3 region has the DNA TGCAGCGTTAAGCACCTCGACAGGGTACGATCCACAGATACGCAGTATTTT.

The J gene is TRBJ2-7, the V gene TRBV25-1; the D is unclear. V was trimmed by 4 bases and J by 1 base, leaving 11 bases between them. CDR3 size: 14 residues. Germline assignment: CDR1 MGHDK and CDR2 SYGVNS. The CDR3 is CASSGPGRSYEQYF. The CDR3 DNA is TGTGCCAGCAGTGGTCCCGGACGGTCCTACGAGCAGTACTTC.

The chain joins TRBV6-6 to TRBJ1-2; 8 bases agree with TRBD1. Germline V lookup: CDR1 MNHNY, CDR2 SVGAGI (reference sequence). The CDR3 is 14 residues long. After removal of 10 bases from V and 0 bases from J, the junction contained 7 bases not matched to a gene. The CDR3 here is CATLRQGTNYGYTF. The DNA for the CDR3 is TGTGCCACCTTGCGACAGGGGACTAACTATGGCTACACCTTC.

The V and J genes are TRBV12-5 and TRBJ1-3; D might be TRBD1 (5 bases). V lost 6 bases and J 0 bases, leaving 12 bases between the germline ends. The length of the CDR3 is 15 residues. Per the germline V gene, CDR1 is LGHNT and CDR2 is FRNRAP. The DNA of the CDR3 is TGTGCTAGTGGACCTACAGGAGGCTCTGGAAACACCATATATTTT. Translated, it gives CASGPTGGSGNTIYF.